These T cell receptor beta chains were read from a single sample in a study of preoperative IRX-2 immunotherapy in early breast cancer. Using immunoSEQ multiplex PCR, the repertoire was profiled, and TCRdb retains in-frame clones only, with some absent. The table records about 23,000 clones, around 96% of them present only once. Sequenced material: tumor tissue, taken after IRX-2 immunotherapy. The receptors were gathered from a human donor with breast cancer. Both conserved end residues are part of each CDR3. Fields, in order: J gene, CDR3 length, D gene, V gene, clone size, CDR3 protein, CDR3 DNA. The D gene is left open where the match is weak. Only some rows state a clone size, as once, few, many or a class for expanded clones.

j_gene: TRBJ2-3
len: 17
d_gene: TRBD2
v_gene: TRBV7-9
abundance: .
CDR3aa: CASSSGKGLEGSDTQYF
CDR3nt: TGTGCCAGCAGCTCCGGGAAGGGACTAGAAGGTTCAGATACGCAGTATTTT

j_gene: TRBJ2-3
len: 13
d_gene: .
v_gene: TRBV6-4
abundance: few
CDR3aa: CASSDSLKDTQYF
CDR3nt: TGTGCCAGCAGTGACTCGTTAAAAGATACGCAGTATTTT

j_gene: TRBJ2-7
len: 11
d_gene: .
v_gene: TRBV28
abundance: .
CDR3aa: CASTGAVEQYF
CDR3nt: TGTGCCAGCACGGGAGCGGTCGAGCAGTACTTC

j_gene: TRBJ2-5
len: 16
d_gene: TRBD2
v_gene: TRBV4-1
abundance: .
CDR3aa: CASSLSSGGYQETQYF
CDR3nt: TGCGCCAGCAGCCTCAGCAGCGGGGGTTACCAAGAGACCCAGTACTTC

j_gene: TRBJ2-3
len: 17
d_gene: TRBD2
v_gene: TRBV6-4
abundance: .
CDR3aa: CASSESLTSGHTDTQYF
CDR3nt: TGTGCCAGCAGTGAATCTTTGACTAGCGGGCACACAGATACGCAGTATTTT

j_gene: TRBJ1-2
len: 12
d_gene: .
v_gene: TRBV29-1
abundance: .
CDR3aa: CSVASRLGGYTF
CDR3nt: TGCAGCGTTGCCTCTAGGCTGGGCGGCTACACCTTC

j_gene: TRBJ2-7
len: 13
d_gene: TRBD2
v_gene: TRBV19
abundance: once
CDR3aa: CASRTSGSYEQYF
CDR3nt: TGTGCCAGTAGGACTAGCGGGAGCTACGAGCAGTACTTC

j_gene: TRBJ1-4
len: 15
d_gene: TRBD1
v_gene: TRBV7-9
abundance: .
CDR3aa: CASSLGLPGGEKLFF
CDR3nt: TGTGCCAGCAGCTTAGGGCTGCCAGGGGGTGAAAAACTGTTTTTT

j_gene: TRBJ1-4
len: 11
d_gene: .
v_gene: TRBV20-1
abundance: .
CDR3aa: CSGLQGGKLFF
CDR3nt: TGCAGTGGCCTACAGGGAGGAAAACTGTTTTTT

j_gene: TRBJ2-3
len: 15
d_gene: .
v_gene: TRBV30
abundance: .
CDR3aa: CAWSVDGSSTDTQYF
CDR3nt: TGTGCCTGGAGTGTGGACGGTTCTAGCACAGATACGCAGTATTTT

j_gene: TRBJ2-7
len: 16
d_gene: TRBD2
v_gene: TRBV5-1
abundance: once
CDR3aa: CASSLSRAGVLDEQYF
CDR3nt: TGCGCCAGCAGCTTGTCCCGAGCGGGGGTATTAGACGAGCAGTACTTC

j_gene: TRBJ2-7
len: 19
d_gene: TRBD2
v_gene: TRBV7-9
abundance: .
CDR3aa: CASSSPGLAGEFRLYEQYF
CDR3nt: TGTGCCAGCAGCTCCCCGGGACTAGCGGGAGAATTTCGGTTGTACGAGCAGTACTTC

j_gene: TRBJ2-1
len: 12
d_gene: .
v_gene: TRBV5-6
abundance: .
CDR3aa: CASSGRLGGQFF
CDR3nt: TGTGCCAGCAGTGGCAGGCTTGGGGGGCAGTTCTTC

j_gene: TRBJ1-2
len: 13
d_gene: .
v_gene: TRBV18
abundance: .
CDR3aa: CASSPGEDYGYTF
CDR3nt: TGTGCCAGCTCACCAGGGGAGGACTATGGCTACACCTTC

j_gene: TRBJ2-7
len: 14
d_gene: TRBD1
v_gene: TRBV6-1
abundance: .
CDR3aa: CASRRDRGNYEQYF
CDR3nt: TGTGCCAGCAGACGGGACAGGGGGAACTACGAGCAGTACTTC

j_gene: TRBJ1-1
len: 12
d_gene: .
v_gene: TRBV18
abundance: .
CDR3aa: CASSPPGVEAFF
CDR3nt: TGTGCCAGCTCACCACCGGGAGTTGAAGCTTTCTTT

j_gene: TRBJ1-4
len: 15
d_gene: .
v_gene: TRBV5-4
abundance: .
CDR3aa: CASSLFPATNEKLFF
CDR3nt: TGTGCCAGCAGCTTATTCCCAGCAACTAATGAAAAACTGTTTTTT

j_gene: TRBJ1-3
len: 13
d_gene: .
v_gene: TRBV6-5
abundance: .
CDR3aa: CASPSPSGNTIYF
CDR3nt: TGTGCCAGCCCCTCTCCCTCTGGAAACACCATATATTTT

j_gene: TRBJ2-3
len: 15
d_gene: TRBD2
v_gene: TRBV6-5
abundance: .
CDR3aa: CASIRSGIPTDTQYF
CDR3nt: TGTGCCAGCATTAGGAGCGGGATCCCCACAGATACGCAGTATTTT

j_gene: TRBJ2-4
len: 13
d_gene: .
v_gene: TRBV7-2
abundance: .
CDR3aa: CASSLLGVDIQYF
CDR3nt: TGTGCCAGCAGCTTATTAGGAGTGGACATTCAGTACTTC